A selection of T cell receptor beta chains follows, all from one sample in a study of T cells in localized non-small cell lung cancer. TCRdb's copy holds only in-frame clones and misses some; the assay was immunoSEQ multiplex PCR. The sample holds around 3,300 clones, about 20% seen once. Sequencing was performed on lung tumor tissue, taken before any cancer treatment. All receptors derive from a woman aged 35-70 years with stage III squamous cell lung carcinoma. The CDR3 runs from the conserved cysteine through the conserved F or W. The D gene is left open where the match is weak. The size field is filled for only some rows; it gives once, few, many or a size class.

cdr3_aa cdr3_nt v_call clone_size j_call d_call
CSVGTESYNEQFF TGCAGCGTTGGGACAGAGTCCTACAATGAGCAGTTCTTC TRBV29-1 few TRBJ2-1 -
CASSPSEFATSGETQETQYF TGTGCCAGCAGTCCGAGCGAATTTGCGACTAGCGGGGAGACACAAGAGACCCAGTACTTC TRBV28 - TRBJ2-5 TRBD2
CASSRGQWNQPQHF TGTGCCAGCAGCCGAGGACAGTGGAATCAGCCCCAGCATTTT TRBV11-3 - TRBJ1-5 -
CASSPIGDYGYTF TGTGCCAGTAGTCCCATAGGGGATTATGGCTACACCTTC TRBV19 - TRBJ1-2 -
CASSPSPRGIYTEAFF TGTGCCAGCAGTCCCTCCCCGAGGGGGATTTACACTGAAGCTTTCTTT TRBV28 few TRBJ1-1 -
CASSTLPGGSGYTF TGTGCCAGCAGTACGTTGCCAGGGGGCAGCGGCTACACCTTC TRBV28 - TRBJ1-2 TRBD1
CASSLDSNTEAFF TGTGCCAGCAGCTTAGACTCGAACACTGAAGCTTTCTTT TRBV12-1 - TRBJ1-1 -
CASSLNAQREQPQHF TGTGCCAGCAGCTTAAACGCTCAGAGGGAACAGCCCCAGCATTTT TRBV11-3 few TRBJ1-5 -
CASSQDREHYGYTF TGTGCCAGCAGCCAGGACAGGGAACACTATGGCTACACCTTC TRBV11-3 - TRBJ1-2 TRBD1
CASSPFLLTSGRNPDTQYF TGTGCCAGCAGTCCCTTCCTCCTGACTAGCGGGAGAAACCCAGATACGCAGTATTTT TRBV28 - TRBJ2-3 TRBD2
CAWSNLGMDEQYF TGTGCCTGGTCGAACCTGGGAATGGACGAGCAGTACTTC TRBV30 - TRBJ2-7 -
CASSLNSRYEQYF TGTGCCAGCTCGCTCAATAGTCGCTACGAGCAGTACTTC TRBV18 few TRBJ2-7 -
CASSLVYPTGTYEQYF TGTGCCAGCAGTTTAGTTTACCCGACGGGGACCTACGAGCAGTACTTC TRBV6-8 few TRBJ2-7 -
CASSYSIGLAGGPSHNEQFF TGTGCCAGCAGTTACTCGATAGGACTAGCGGGAGGGCCCAGCCACAATGAGCAGTTCTTC TRBV6-8 - TRBJ2-1 TRBD2
CASSLEGTSGRFYNEQFF TGTGCCAGCAGCTTAGAGGGGACTAGCGGGAGGTTCTACAATGAGCAGTTCTTC TRBV11-3 few TRBJ2-1 TRBD2
CASSVGGDSSYEQYF TGTGCCAGCAGCGTAGGCGGGGACAGCTCCTACGAGCAGTACTTC TRBV9 few TRBJ2-7 -